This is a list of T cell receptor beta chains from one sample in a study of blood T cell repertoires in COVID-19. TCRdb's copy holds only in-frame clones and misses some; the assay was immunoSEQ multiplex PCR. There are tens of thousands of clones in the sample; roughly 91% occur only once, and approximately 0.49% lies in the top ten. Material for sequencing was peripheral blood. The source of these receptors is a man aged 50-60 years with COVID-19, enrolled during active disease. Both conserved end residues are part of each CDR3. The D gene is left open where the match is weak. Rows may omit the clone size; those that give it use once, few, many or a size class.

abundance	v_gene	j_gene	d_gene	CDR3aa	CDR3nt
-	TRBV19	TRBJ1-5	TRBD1	CASRGDRDRFSNQPQHF	TGTGCCAGTAGGGGAGACAGGGATCGCTTTAGCAATCAGCCCCAGCATTTT
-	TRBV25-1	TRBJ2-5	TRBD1	CASSRDSLETQYF	TGTGCCAGCAGTCGGGACAGCCTAGAGACCCAGTACTTC
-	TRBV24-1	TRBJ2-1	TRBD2	CATSLATGLAGANEQFF	TGTGCCACCAGCCTTGCGACGGGACTAGCGGGAGCCAATGAGCAGTTCTTC
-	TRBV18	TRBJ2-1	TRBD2	CASSPSVAGYNEQFF	TGTGCCAGCTCACCATCGGTAGCGGGGTACAATGAGCAGTTCTTC
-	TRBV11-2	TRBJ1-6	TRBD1	CASLGTGRFNSPLHF	TGTGCCAGCTTAGGGACAGGGCGGTTTAATTCACCCCTCCACTTT
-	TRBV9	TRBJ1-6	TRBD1	CASSAGGSAGGFPLHF	TGTGCCAGCAGCGCCGGAGGTAGCGCAGGGGGTTTCCCCCTCCACTTT
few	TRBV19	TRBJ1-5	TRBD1	CASSIDRGRTNQPQHF	TGTGCCAGTAGTATAGACAGGGGGAGGACCAATCAGCCCCAGCATTTT
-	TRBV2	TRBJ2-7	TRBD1	CASSEALRTGWEQYF	TGTGCCAGCAGTGAAGCGCTAAGGACAGGGTGGGAGCAGTACTTC
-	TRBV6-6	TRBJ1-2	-	CASSYREWGDYGYTF	TGTGCCAGCAGTTACCGTGAGTGGGGAGACTATGGCTACACCTTC
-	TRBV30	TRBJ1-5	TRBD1	CAWKSSDRGREQPQHF	TGTGCCTGGAAGAGTTCGGACAGGGGGCGCGAGCAGCCCCAGCATTTT
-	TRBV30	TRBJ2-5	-	CAWSVRGIETQYF	TGTGCCTGGAGTGTACGAGGGATAGAGACCCAGTACTTC
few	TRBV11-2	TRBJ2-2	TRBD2	CASSLEGLAGVGNTGELFF	TGTGCCAGCAGCTTAGAAGGGCTAGCGGGAGTGGGAAACACCGGGGAGCTGTTTTTT
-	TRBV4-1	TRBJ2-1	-	CASSQDRNYYNEQFF	TGCGCCAGCAGCCAAGATCGGAACTACTACAATGAGCAGTTCTTC
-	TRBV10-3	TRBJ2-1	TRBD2	CAISHAGLAGGFFYNEQFF	TGTGCCATCAGCCACGCAGGACTAGCGGGAGGTTTTTTCTACAATGAGCAGTTCTTC
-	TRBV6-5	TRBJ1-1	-	CASSRGGISAEAFF	TGTGCCAGCAGCCGTGGGGGGATCTCGGCGGAAGCTTTCTTT
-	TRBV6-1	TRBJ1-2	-	CASSEEVAKVYGYTF	TGTGCCAGCAGTGAAGAGGTAGCTAAGGTCTATGGCTACACCTTC
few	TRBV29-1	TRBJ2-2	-	CSVGRATTGELFF	TGCAGCGTTGGAAGAGCGACCACCGGGGAGCTGTTTTTT
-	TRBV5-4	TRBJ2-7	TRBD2	CASSWGGIVAPETYEQYF	TGTGCCAGCAGCTGGGGGGGAATCGTAGCGCCCGAGACCTACGAGCAGTACTTC
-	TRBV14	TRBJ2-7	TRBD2	CASSQVRRRGSEPYEQYF	TGTGCCAGCAGCCAAGTGAGGAGGCGCGGGAGCGAGCCCTACGAGCAGTACTTC
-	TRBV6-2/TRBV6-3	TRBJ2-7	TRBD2	CASSYRLAGTYEQYF	TGTGCCAGCAGTTACCGACTAGCGGGTACCTACGAGCAGTACTTC
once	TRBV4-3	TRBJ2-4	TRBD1	CASSQALDRGAKNIQYF	TGCGCCAGCAGCCAAGCCCTGGACAGGGGAGCCAAAAACATTCAGTACTTC
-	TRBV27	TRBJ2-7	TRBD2	CASSSPRGRASWGEQYF	TGTGCCAGCAGTTCCCCCCGCGGGAGGGCATCGTGGGGTGAGCAGTACTTC
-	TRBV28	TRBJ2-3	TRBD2	CASSFPLHDGLGTDTQYF	TGTGCCAGCAGTTTCCCCCTCCATGATGGACTAGGAACAGATACGCAGTATTTT
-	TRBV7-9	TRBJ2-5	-	CASSPPLRLALQETQYF	TGTGCCAGCAGCCCCCCTCTTCGGCTAGCGCTTCAAGAGACCCAGTACTTC
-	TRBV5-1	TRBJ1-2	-	CASSLLGLGLSGYTF	TGCGCCAGCAGCTTGTTGGGTTTGGGGCTGAGTGGCTACACCTTC
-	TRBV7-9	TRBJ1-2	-	CASSLTRGYTF	TGTGCCAGCAGCTTGACCAGGGGCTACACCTTC
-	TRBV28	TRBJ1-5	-	CASSLIGIREGQPQHF	TGTGCCAGCAGTTTAATCGGGATCAGGGAGGGTCAGCCCCAGCATTTT
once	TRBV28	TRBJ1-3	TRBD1	CASSLHRGSVSGNTIYF	TGTGCCAGCAGTTTGCACAGGGGGTCCGTCTCTGGAAACACCATATATTTT
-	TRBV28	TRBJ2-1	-	CASRVGPVGGNEQFF	TGTGCCAGCAGGGTGGGTCCCGTTGGAGGGAATGAGCAGTTCTTC
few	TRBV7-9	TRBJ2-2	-	CASSPRSTELFF	TGTGCCAGCAGCCCCCGGAGTACAGAGCTGTTTTTT
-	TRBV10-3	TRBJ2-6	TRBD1	CAISESGQGFGGANVLTF	TGTGCCATCAGTGAGTCGGGACAGGGGTTCGGTGGGGCCAACGTCCTGACTTTC
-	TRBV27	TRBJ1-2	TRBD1	CASSLGQGSGGYTF	TGTGCCAGCAGTTTAGGACAGGGAAGCGGTGGCTACACCTTC
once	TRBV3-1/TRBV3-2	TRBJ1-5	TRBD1	CASGQGHQPQHF	TGTGCCAGCGGACAGGGCCATCAGCCCCAGCATTTT
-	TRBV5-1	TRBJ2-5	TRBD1	CASSPPGTGTETQYF	TGCGCCAGCAGCCCGCCCGGGACAGGGACGGAGACCCAGTACTTC
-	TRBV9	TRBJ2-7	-	CASSVEPRGGQYF	TGTGCCAGCAGCGTAGAACCCAGAGGAGGGCAGTACTTC
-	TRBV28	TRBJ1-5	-	CASTLGGRGWVSNNQPQHF	TGTGCCAGCACCCTGGGGGGTAGGGGATGGGTATCAAACAATCAGCCCCAGCATTTT
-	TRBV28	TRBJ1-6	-	CASRQGNNSPLHF	TGTGCCAGCAGACAGGGTAATAATTCACCCCTCCACTTT
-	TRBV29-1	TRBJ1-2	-	CSVGLRSQRDGYTF	TGCAGCGTTGGATTGAGAAGTCAGCGAGATGGCTACACCTTC
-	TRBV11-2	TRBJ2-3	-	CASSQLLLTDTQYF	TGTGCCAGCAGCCAATTGTTACTCACAGATACGCAGTATTTT
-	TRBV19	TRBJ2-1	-	CASSIPGLLLEQFF	TGTGCCAGTAGTATACCTGGACTCCTCTTAGAGCAGTTCTTC
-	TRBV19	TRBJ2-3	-	CASTAGRSTDTQYF	TGTGCCAGTACGGCAGGGAGGAGCACAGATACGCAGTATTTT
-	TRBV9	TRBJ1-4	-	CASSVVGAGEKLFF	TGTGCCAGCAGCGTAGTGGGGGCTGGTGAAAAACTGTTTTTT
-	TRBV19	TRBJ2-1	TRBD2	CASSIVYLAGNEQFF	TGTGCCAGTAGTATTGTCTACCTAGCGGGAAATGAGCAGTTCTTC
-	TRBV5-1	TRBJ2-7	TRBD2	CASSTSGSSYEQYF	TGCGCCAGCAGTACTAGCGGGAGCTCCTACGAGCAGTACTTC
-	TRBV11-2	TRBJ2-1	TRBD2	CASRLAGESYNEQFF	TGTGCCAGTCGACTAGCGGGAGAGTCCTACAATGAGCAGTTCTTC
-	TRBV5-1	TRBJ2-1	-	CASSLAAGRTQGEQFF	TGCGCCAGCAGCTTGGCAGCCGGCCGAACCCAGGGTGAGCAGTTCTTC
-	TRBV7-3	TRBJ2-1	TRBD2	CASSLATGGAYNEQFF	TGTGCCAGCAGCTTAGCGACGGGAGGCGCCTACAATGAGCAGTTCTTC
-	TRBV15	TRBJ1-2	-	CATSRETGHGVYGYTF	TGTGCCACCAGCAGAGAGACGGGACACGGCGTCTATGGCTACACCTTC
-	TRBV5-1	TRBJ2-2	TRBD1	CASRGQVNTGELFF	TGCGCCAGCAGGGGACAGGTGAACACCGGGGAGCTGTTTTTT